Sequencing of this TCR beta chain was carried out in a study of response to subunit inactivated influenza vaccine. Comments on this clonotype: Its specificity is unknown.

TCRdb reanalysed the RT-PCR reads using MiXCR and keeps one entry per CDR3 protein. The table records over 150,000 distinct CDR3 sequences, about 11% of them present only once. V was pared by 6 bases and J by 1 base, with 11 bases between. The CDR3 spans 14 residues. Study findings and constraints: A suggestion made by the authors is that each seasonal influenza vaccination recruits few new T cells.

This sequence joins TRBV12-3 or TRBV12-4 and TRBJ2-3, with D perhaps matching TRBD2 (7 bases). The source was non-naive T cells sorted from PBMCs, collected more than 35 days after vaccination. The source of this sequence is a man aged 50-60 years who received an inactivated influenza vaccine. The CDR3 is CASRGGVGTDTQYF. The CDR3 region has the DNA TGTGCCAGCAGAGGGGGGGTGGGCACAGATACGCAGTATTTT.